This TCR beta chain derives from a study of blood T cell repertoires in COVID-19. Overall study context: Sites across the United States, Italy and Spain contributed samples from acute and convalescent COVID-19. The analysed material was cDNA or gDNA that came from T cells, B-cell-depleted T cells, or PBMCs.

Authors' processing steps: Estimates of nucleated cell counts were drawn from the amplification of reference gene primers. Some clones are missing from TCRdb's copy, which holds only in-frame ones; the method was immunoSEQ multiplex PCR. From that table come the V and J calls and clone size; the DNA was used to work out D and trimming. The table has tens of thousands of clones, more than 90% seen once. Germline V gives CDR1 LGHNA, CDR2 YNFKEQ. V lost 4 bases and J lost 0; bases outside the gene matches: 12. The CDR3 length is 18 residues. The TCR sequence derives from a human donor in a cohort sampled during active COVID-19. The rearrangement joins TRBV4-2 to TRBJ2-4; 7 bases line up with TRBD2. Sequences were obtained from peripheral blood. DNA for the CDR3: TGTGCCAGCAGCCTCGGGGCAGCTAGCGGACTAGCCAAAAACATTCAGTACTTC. Amino acids: CASSLGAASGLAKNIQYF.